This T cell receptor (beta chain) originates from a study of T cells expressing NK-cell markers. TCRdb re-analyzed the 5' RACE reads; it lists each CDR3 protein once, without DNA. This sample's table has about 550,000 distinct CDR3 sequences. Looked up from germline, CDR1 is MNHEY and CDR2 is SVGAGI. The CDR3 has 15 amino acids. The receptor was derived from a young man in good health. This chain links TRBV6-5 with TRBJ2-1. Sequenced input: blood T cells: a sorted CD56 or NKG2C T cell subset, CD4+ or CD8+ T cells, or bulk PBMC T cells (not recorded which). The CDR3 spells CASSYGSVSYNEQFF.